This T cell receptor (beta chain) emerged from a study of cytomegalovirus exposure and HLA in healthy donors. Study-level findings and limits: Reportedly, HLA-A and HLA-B alleles of most subjects were accurately predicted from TCR beta. It was assumed in the presence/absence analyses that sequencing depth was roughly uniform across donors.

PCR primers comprised 60 Vbeta and 13 Jbeta primers. Some clones are missing from TCRdb's copy, which holds only in-frame ones; the method was immunoSEQ multiplex PCR. The ten most abundant clones cover 1.3% of a sample with about 170,000 clones. A remark on this clone: Antigen specificity is unknown.

Though nominally healthy at sampling, donors likely had unrecorded immune exposures. The material sequenced was PBMCs. The source of this sequence is a woman aged 55-70 years in good health and CMV-seronegative.

The CDR3 sequence: CASSEARGRAPDTQYF. The CDR3 bases are TGTGCCAGCAGTGAAGCACGCGGGAGGGCCCCAGATACGCAGTATTTT. The V call is TRBV6-1, the J call TRBJ2-3; 9 positions match TRBD2. Germline loops: CDR1 MNHNS, CDR2 SASEGT. The CDR3 runs 16 residues. V gave up 0 bases and J gave up 4 bases; unmatched junction bases: 5.